The rows below give T cell receptor beta chains drawn from one sample of a study of T cell responses to AZD1222 COVID-19 vaccine. The assay was immunoSEQ multiplex PCR, and TCRdb's table has in-frame clones only and misses some. The sample shows 200,000 or so clones, 90% to 95% of them seen only once. This specimen was peripheral blood, taken on day 0 of AZD1222 vaccination. All receptors come from an adult in good health. Each CDR3 is given with its conserved first and last residue. Fields, in order: D gene, clone size, V gene, J gene, CDR3 protein, CDR3 DNA. The D gene is left open where the match is weak. Size is stated for part of the rows, as once, few or many counts, or as a class when the clone is expanded.

>NA|NA|TRBV7-2|TRBJ2-7
CASSLSPQRGSYEQYF
TGTGCCAGCAGCTTAAGCCCGCAGCGCGGATCCTACGAGCAGTACTTC
>NA|NA|TRBV6-1|TRBJ1-6
CASSEAGSNSPLHF
TGTGCCAGCAGTGAAGCAGGGTCTAATTCACCCCTCCACTTT
>NA|NA|TRBV21-1|TRBJ2-7
CASSTHPRAYEQYF
TGTGCCAGCAGCACGCACCCCCGGGCCTACGAGCAGTACTTC
>NA|NA|TRBV30|TRBJ1-2
CAWRQSNYGYTF
TGTGCCTGGCGACAGAGTAACTATGGCTACACCTTC
>TRBD1|NA|TRBV3-1/TRBV3-2|TRBJ1-1
CASSGGQGNTEAFF
TGTGCCAGCAGCGGCGGACAGGGGAACACTGAAGCTTTCTTT
>TRBD2|NA|TRBV5-5|TRBJ2-7
CASSLEAGDSYEQYF
TGTGCCAGCAGCTTAGAAGCGGGAGACTCCTACGAGCAGTACTTC
>NA|NA|TRBV4-3|TRBJ1-1
CASSQDDSMNTEAFF
TGCGCCAGCAGCCAAGATGACAGCATGAACACTGAAGCTTTCTTT
>NA|NA|TRBV7-3|TRBJ2-5
CASSLKRGETQYF
TGTGCCAGCAGCTTAAAACGAGGAGAGACCCAGTACTTC
>NA|NA|TRBV19|TRBJ2-2
CATSPSQGWGTGELFF
TGTGCCACCAGTCCCTCTCAGGGCTGGGGGACCGGGGAGCTGTTTTTT
>NA|once|TRBV27|TRBJ1-2
CASSLQGGNGYTF
TGTGCCAGCAGTTTACAGGGCGGGAATGGCTACACCTTC
>TRBD1|NA|TRBV5-1|TRBJ2-3
CASSLTGASTDTQYF
TGCGCCAGCAGCTTGACAGGGGCGAGTACAGATACGCAGTATTTT
>NA|NA|TRBV6-5|TRBJ1-4
CACSGTSTNEKLFF
TGTGCCTGCTCGGGGACGTCCACTAATGAAAAACTGTTTTTT
>NA|once|TRBV29-1|TRBJ1-2
CSVAFGPNYGYTF
TGCAGCGTTGCATTCGGTCCTAACTATGGCTACACCTTC
>TRBD2|NA|TRBV28|TRBJ2-7
CASSSPLAGLGKEQYF
TGTGCCAGCAGTTCCCCGTTAGCGGGATTGGGAAAAGAGCAGTACTTC
>NA|NA|TRBV11-2|TRBJ2-5
CASSLDQGRWEETQYF
TGTGCCAGCAGCTTAGATCAAGGGAGGTGGGAAGAGACCCAGTACTTC
>NA|NA|TRBV2|TRBJ2-5
CASRQETQYF
TGTGCCAGCCGCCAAGAGACCCAGTACTTC
>NA|NA|TRBV7-9|TRBJ2-2
CASSQPGQNTGELFF
TGTGCCAGCAGCCAGCCGGGACAGAACACCGGGGAGCTGTTTTTT
>NA|NA|TRBV5-1|TRBJ2-5
CASSLFPGTQETQYF
TGCGCCAGCAGCTTGTTCCCGGGGACCCAAGAGACCCAGTACTTC
>NA|NA|TRBV4-1|TRBJ1-6
CASSYEGNSPLHF
TGCGCCAGCAGCTATGAGGGGAACTCACCCCTCCACTTT
>NA|NA|TRBV14|TRBJ1-2
CASSQARNYGYTF
TGTGCCAGCAGCCAAGCCAGGAACTATGGCTACACCTTC
>TRBD2|NA|TRBV5-1|TRBJ2-2
CASSTGLAGVGTGELFF
TGCGCCAGCAGCACAGGACTAGCGGGAGTGGGTACCGGGGAGCTGTTTTTT
>NA|NA|TRBV3-1/TRBV3-2|TRBJ2-7
CASSQVESSYEQYF
TGTGCCAGCAGCCAGGTGGAAAGCTCCTACGAGCAGTACTTC
>NA|NA|TRBV9|TRBJ2-5
CASSATNLGETQYF
TGTGCCAGCAGCGCGACTAATCTGGGGGAGACCCAGTACTTC
>TRBD2|few|TRBV2|TRBJ2-3
CASSDSGRTDTQYF
TGTGCCAGCAGTGATAGCGGGAGAACAGATACGCAGTATTTT